Following are 5 T cell receptor beta chains from one sample sequenced in a study of blood T cell repertoires in COVID-19. Libraries were prepared by immunoSEQ multiplex PCR; TCRdb keeps only in-frame clonotypes and omits some of them. Of about 250,000 clones in the sample, approximately 84% are singletons; the top ten hold around 4%. Source material: peripheral blood. These receptors were obtained from a man aged 45-65 years with acute or convalescent COVID-19.

The CDR3 is CASSPGTSGTYEQYF. The CDR3 DNA is TGCGCCAGCAGCCCGGGGACTAGCGGGACGTACGAGCAGTACTTC. V gene TRBV5-1 combines with J gene TRBJ2-7, with 13 bases lining up with TRBD2. J was trimmed by 4 bases and V by 4 bases; bases with no gene match: 5. The CDR3 has 15 residues. In germline, CDR1 is SGHRS, CDR2 YFSETQ.

This clone was seen only a few times. The gene calls are TRBV18 and TRBJ1-2; D perhaps matches TRBD1 (6 bases). Germline CDR1 and CDR2: KGHSH and LQKENI. This CDR3 region has 15 residues. The germline V and J ends were trimmed by 3 bases and 2 bases, with 13 bases remaining between them. The DNA for the CDR3 is TGTGCCAGCTCACCCCGGACAGTGGGGAACTATGGCTACACCTTC. Its translation is CASSPRTVGNYGYTF.

Details on this clone: At one end, the junction sequence differs from germline, possibly due to a read error. J is TRBJ2-1 and V is TRBV4-1; TRBD1 aligns across 7 bases. The germline V gene has CDR1 MGHRA and CDR2 YSYEKL. CDR3 length: 12 residues. CDR3 coding DNA: TGCGCCAGCAGCCAAGTCAGACAGGGAAAGATCTTC. Protein sequence: CASSQVRQGKIF.

V and J are TRBV5-1 and TRBJ1-1; TRBD1 might be the D (6 bases). V gave up 4 bases and J gave up 1 base, with 14 bases separating them. Germline CDR1 reads SGHRS; CDR2 reads YFSETQ. This CDR3 is 15 amino acids long. This CDR3 reads CASSLRGVGNTEAFF. The CDR3 nucleotides read TGCGCCAGCAGCCTCAGGGGAGTTGGGAACACTGAAGCTTTCTTT.

This clone has a handful of counts. V usage is TRBV7-9 and J usage is TRBJ1-3, with D possibly matching TRBD1 (6 bases). The V end was cut by 5 bases, the J end by 0 bases, with 17 bases between. Germline-derived CDR1 and CDR2 are SEHNR and FQNEAQ (reference sequence). The CDR3 sequence is 17 residues long. CDR3 nucleotide sequence: TGTGCCAGCAGCGCAGTCCGGGACACGATCTCTGGAAACACCATATATTTT. Amino acids: CASSAVRDTISGNTIYF. Full variable domain (missing parts from reference TRBV7-9 and TRBJ1-3): DTGVSQNPRHKITKRGQNVTFRCDPISEHNRLYWYRQTLGQGPEFLTYFQNEAQLEKSRLLSDRFSAERPKGSFSTLEIQRTEQGDSAMYLCASSAVRDTISGNTIYFGEGSWLTVV.